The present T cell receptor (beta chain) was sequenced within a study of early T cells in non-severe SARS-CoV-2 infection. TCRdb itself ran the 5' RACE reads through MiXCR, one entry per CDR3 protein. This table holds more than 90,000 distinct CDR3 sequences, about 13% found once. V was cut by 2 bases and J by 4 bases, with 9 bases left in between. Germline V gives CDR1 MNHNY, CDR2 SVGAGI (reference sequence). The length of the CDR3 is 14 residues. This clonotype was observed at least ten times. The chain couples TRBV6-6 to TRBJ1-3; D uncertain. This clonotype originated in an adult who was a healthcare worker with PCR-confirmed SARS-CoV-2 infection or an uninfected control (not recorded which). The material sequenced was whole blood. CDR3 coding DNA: TGTGCCAGCAGTTACCCCGAGCAGGGAAACACCATATATTTT. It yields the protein CASSYPEQGNTIYF.